Below, 25 T cell receptor beta chains from the same sample are listed, as sequenced in a study of blood T cell repertoires in COVID-19. Clones were read by immunoSEQ multiplex PCR, and TCRdb kept only the in-frame ones, dropping some. The sample includes around 180,000 clones, approximately 85% of them seen just once. The sample taken for sequencing was peripheral blood. These receptor sequences come from a human donor with active or convalescent COVID-19. The donor label of this sample is uncertain.

This chain links TRBV29-1 with TRBJ1-1; no reliable D call. CDR3 size: 10 residues. Trimming cost V 7 bases and J 7 bases, with 10 bases left between them. Germline CDR1 is SQVTM and CDR2 is ANQGSEA. The CDR3 bases are TGCAGCGCCGCACGGGGTGAAGCTTTCTTT. Amino acids: CSAARGEAFF.

The genes are TRBV29-1 and TRBJ2-2, with no clear D. The CDR3 loop spans 15 amino acids. Trimming cost V 1 base and J 0 bases, with 9 bases left between them. The V gene's germline CDR1 is SQVTM and CDR2 ANQGSEA. CDR3 protein: CSVEGGLANTGELFF. The CDR3 DNA follows: TGCAGCGTTGAAGGCGGCCTCGCGAACACCGGGGAGCTGTTTTTT.

Only one count was recorded for this clone. This sequence joins TRBV5-4 and TRBJ1-1; the match to TRBD1 covers 9 bases. J gave up 12 bases and V 0 bases, and 9 bases lay outside the gene matches. CDR1 is SGHNT, CDR2 YYREEE, per germline (reference sequence). The CDR3 spans 14 residues. The CDR3 DNA reads TGTGCCAGCAGCTTGGTCGGACAGGGGTTTGAGTCTTTCTTT. Its translation is CASSLVGQGFESFF.

The V gene is TRBV5-5, the J gene TRBJ2-3, with D uncertain. Germline V lookup: CDR1 SGHKS, CDR2 YYEKEE (reference sequence). CDR3 length: 15 amino acids. V was trimmed by 1 base and J by 1 base, leaving 10 bases between them. CDR3 in amino acids: CASSLSAVGTDTQYF. DNA for the CDR3: TGTGCCAGCAGCTTGAGTGCGGTTGGCACAGATACGCAGTATTTT.

The chain employs TRBV10-3 and TRBJ2-4; 12 positions agree with TRBD2. The CDR3 spans 16 residues. Trimming removed 9 bases from V and 6 bases from J; junction bases left unmatched: 12. Per the germline V gene, CDR1 is ENHRY and CDR2 is SYGVKD. The CDR3, as DNA: TGTGCCATAGCTGGGACTAGCGGGCGGGGGGGAAACATTCAGTACTTC. Protein: CAIAGTSGRGGNIQYF.

The V and J genes are TRBV6-2 or TRBV6-3 and TRBJ2-7; no definite D call. In germline, CDR1 is MNHEY, CDR2 SVGEGT. With 5 bases removed from V and 3 bases from J, the gap between germline ends came to 14 bases. The CDR3 is 14 amino acids. CDR3 bases: TGTGCCAGCAGTCCGGTAGAGGAGTACTACGAGCAGTACTTC. Amino acid sequence: CASSPVEEYYEQYF.

The rearrangement uses TRBV2 and TRBJ1-2, with D tentatively TRBD1 (6 bases). The germline gives CDR1 SNHLY, CDR2 FYNNEI. Trimming shortened V by 4 bases and J by 8 bases, and 17 bases separated the two germline ends. CDR3 length equals 14 residues. The CDR3 region is CASSGDRILGGYTF. CDR3 DNA: TGTGCCAGCAGTGGCGACAGGATCTTGGGCGGCTACACCTTC.

The J gene is TRBJ2-3, the V gene TRBV19; no clear D gene. Deletions cut 7 bases from V and 0 bases from J, with 14 bases between. The CDR3 is made up of 15 amino acids. From germline, CDR1 is LNHDA and CDR2 SQIVND (reference sequence). The CDR3 sequence: CASIPRRSSTDTQYF. The CDR3 DNA reads as TGTGCCAGTATTCCGAGGAGAAGTAGCACAGATACGCAGTATTTT.

CDR3 amino acids: CASSLGSRNTGELFF. The CDR3 DNA reads as TGTGCCAGCAGCTTGGGGAGTAGGAACACCGGGGAGCTGTTTTTT. The chain links TRBV5-4 to TRBJ2-2; D ambiguous. This CDR3 contains 15 residues. The V gene lost 0 bases and the J gene lost 1 base, with 7 bases spanning the gap. In germline, CDR1 is SGHNT, CDR2 YYREEE (reference sequence).

A few counts support this clone. The chain is built from TRBV2 and TRBJ1-2; 9 bases map to TRBD1. This CDR3 is 14 amino acids long. The germline CDR1 and CDR2 sequences are SNHLY and FYNNEI. V lost 5 bases and J lost 7; bases outside the gene matches: 8. CDR3 sequence: CASSYLGGQGGYTF. DNA of the CDR3: TGTGCCAGCAGTTACCTGGGGGGACAGGGTGGCTACACCTTC. Supplemented by reference TRBV2 and TRBJ1-2, the full variable domain reads EPEVTQTPSHQVTQMGQEVILRCVPISNHLYFYWYRQILGQKVEFLVSFYNNEISEKSEIFDDQFSVERPDGSNFTLKIRSTKLEDSAMYFCASSYLGGQGGYTFGSGTRLTVV.

This clone came up once. This sequence joins TRBV19 and TRBJ1-1; tentatively, D is TRBD1 (6 bases). V lost 7 bases and J 6 bases, leaving 12 bases between the germline ends. CDR1 and CDR2 from the germline V gene are LNHDA and SQIVND (reference sequence). The CDR3 is made up of 12 amino acids. The CDR3 DNA is TGTGCCAGTAAAACAGGGAGGGCTGAAGCTTTCTTT. Translated: CASKTGRAEAFF.

This clone occurred once. The V and J genes are TRBV5-1 and TRBJ2-5, with TRBD2 identical over 11 bases. Looked up from germline, CDR1 is SGHRS and CDR2 is YFSETQ. The CDR3 totals 15 residues. V lost 4 bases to trimming and J lost 3 bases; unmatched junction nucleotides: 5. The CDR3 loop is CASSVSGGAEETQYF. CDR3 DNA sequence: TGCGCCAGCAGCGTTAGCGGGGGGGCAGAAGAGACCCAGTACTTC.

This clone was seen a handful of times. The gene calls are TRBV11-3 and TRBJ1-2, with D perhaps matching TRBD1 (5 bases). With 1 base removed from V and 3 bases from J, the gap between germline ends came to 18 bases. This CDR3 comprises 17 residues. CDR1 is SGHNT and CDR2 is YENEEA in the germline V gene. The CDR3 reads CASSLGGGSEKDYGYTF. The CDR3 DNA sequence: TGTGCCAGCAGCTTAGGGGGCGGTAGTGAAAAAGACTATGGCTACACCTTC.

The rearrangement links TRBV7-3 to TRBJ2-3; D is perhaps TRBD1 (6 bases). Germline V gene data show CDR1 as SGHTA and CDR2 as FQGTGA. Between the trimmed V and J ends, which lost 2 bases and 6 bases, there was a span of 12 bases. This CDR3 has 14 residues. CDR3 nucleotide sequence: TGTGCCAGCAGCTTAGCAGGGGCGGAGGATACGCAGTATTTT. This codes for CASSLAGAEDTQYF.

This chain connects TRBV6-5 to TRBJ1-1; D is ambiguous. CDR3 length equals 14 residues. Germline CDR1 MNHEY, CDR2 SVGAGI. Trimming took 7 bases from V and 7 from J, leaving 19 bases between them. As DNA, the CDR3 is TGTGCCAGCATCCAAGCCGCGGGCTCTCTTGAAGCTTTCTTT. It specifies CASIQAAGSLEAFF.

The V gene is TRBV6-4, the J gene TRBJ1-5; TRBD1 agrees at 8 bases. The germline gives CDR1 MRHNA, CDR2 SNTAGT. V shed 5 bases, J shed 0 bases, and the junction held 3 bases outside the gene matches. This CDR3 has 15 residues. CDR3 sequence: CASSLTGDSNQPQHF. The CDR3 region has the DNA TGTGCCAGCAGTCTGACAGGGGATAGCAATCAGCCCCAGCATTTT.

This chain uses TRBV20-1 with TRBJ2-5; D is unclear. The CDR3 has 10 residues. Germline assignment: CDR1 DFQATT and CDR2 SNEGSKA (reference sequence). Trimming removed 5 bases from V and 5 bases from J, with 6 bases in between. The CDR3 loop is CSALLETQYF. CDR3 bases: TGCAGTGCTCTTTTGGAGACCCAGTACTTC.

This rearrangement joins TRBV7-2 to TRBJ1-2, with a tentative D call TRBD1 (5 bases). With 7 bases removed from V and 7 bases from J, the gap between germline ends came to 16 bases. This CDR3 has 13 residues. Germline CDR1 SGHTA, CDR2 FQGNSA. CDR3 bases: TGTGCCAGCACCGCCCCCCCGGGGGGTGGCTACACCTTC. Translated, it gives CASTAPPGGGYTF.

The CDR3 loop is CSPGAGFGYTF. As DNA, the CDR3 is TGCAGTCCAGGGGCGGGTTTTGGCTACACCTTC. The chain recombines TRBV20-1 with TRBJ1-2; D is possibly TRBD1 (6 bases). The CDR3 has 11 residues. CDR1 and CDR2 (germline): DFQATT, SNEGSKA (reference sequence). V lost 8 bases, J lost 7 bases, and 14 bases lay in between.

In its sample, this clone was seen once. The gene calls are TRBV6-5 and TRBJ2-2; 11 bases agree with TRBD1. J gave up 7 bases and V 11 bases, and 9 bases lay outside the gene matches. In germline, CDR1 is MNHEY, CDR2 SVGAGI. The CDR3 is 14 residues long. The CDR3 nucleotides read TGTGCCGGATGGACAGGGGGCTCGGGCGGGGAGCTGTTTTTT. Translation: CAGWTGGSGGELFF.

The V and J genes are TRBV3-1 (or the pseudogene TRBV3-2) and TRBJ1-2; unclear D gene. This CDR3 comprises 15 residues. From germline, CDR1 is LGHDT and CDR2 YNNKEL (reference sequence). Trimming cost V 1 base and J 4 bases, with 13 bases left between them. In DNA, the CDR3 is TGTGCCAGCAGCCAAGCCAGAGGCGCGATCTATGGCTACACCTTC. This gives the protein CASSQARGAIYGYTF.

The chain joins TRBV6-5 to TRBJ2-4, with 7 positions matching TRBD2. Per the germline V gene, CDR1 is MNHEY and CDR2 is SVGAGI. The V and J ends lost 8 bases and 0 bases, in that order; junction bases with no gene match: 1. The CDR3 consists of 13 residues. CDR3 sequence (DNA): TGTGCCAGCGAGCGGGAAGCCAAAAACATTCAGTACTTC. This gives the protein CASEREAKNIQYF.

The chain carries TRBV3-1 (or the pseudogene TRBV3-2) and TRBJ1-1; D unresolved. The CDR3 length is 13 residues. V was cut by 0 bases and J by 8 bases, with 10 bases left in between. Germline lookup yields CDR1 LGHDT and CDR2 YNNKEL (reference sequence). CDR3 coding DNA: TGTGCCAGCAGCCAAGATGGAGTCAGCGAAGCTTTCTTT. It is translated as CASSQDGVSEAFF.

The rearrangement uses TRBV30 and TRBJ2-2; TRBD2 matches 8 bases. This CDR3 comprises 15 residues. Germline V gives CDR1 GTSNPN, CDR2 SVGIG (reference sequence). Trimming at V came to 3 bases and at J to 4 bases, leaving 7 bases not matched to a gene. CDR3 amino acids: CAWSLQRGPTGELFF. The CDR3 DNA reads TGTGCCTGGAGCCTACAGCGGGGGCCCACCGGGGAGCTGTTTTTT. The variable domain in full, completed from reference TRBV30 and TRBJ2-2, reads SQTIHQWPATLVQPVGSPLSLECTVEGTSNPNLYWYRQAAGRGLQLLFYSVGIGQISSEVPQNLSASRPQDRQFILSSKKLLLSDSGFYLCAWSLQRGPTGELFFGEGSRLTVL.

As concerns this clone: In the same sample, other DNA sequences code for this CDR3. The chain combines TRBV5-1 with TRBJ2-2, with unresolved D. Trimming took 1 base from V and 6 from J, leaving 4 bases between them. CDR3 length: 12 residues. Germline V gives CDR1 SGHRS, CDR2 YFSETQ. In nucleotides, the CDR3 is TGCGCCAGCAGCTTGCTTTCCGGGGAGCTGTTTTTT. Encoded protein: CASSLLSGELFF. Filled out from reference TRBV5-1 and TRBJ2-2, the complete variable domain reads KAGVTQTPRYLIKTRGQQVTLSCSPISGHRSVSWYQQTPGQGLQFLFEYFSETQRNKGNFPGRFSGRQFSNSRSEMNVSTLELGDSALYLCASSLLSGELFFGEGSRLTVL.